This TCR beta chain was recovered during a study of regulatory T cells in long-lasting Graves disease. Study-wide context: Graves' patients (newly diagnosed) had been on antithyroid drugs under 3 months. Whole-study results and caveats: Among samples with persistent disease, TRBV28, TRBJ1-2 and TRBJ2-5 were favored. Patients whose Graves' disease persisted exhibited lower TCR diversity than those newly diagnosed. Study of thyroid tissue was not done, with only peripheral blood studied.

TCR beta libraries were built with iRepertoire HTBI primers and Arm-PCR of CDR3 regions. TCRdb itself ran the multiplex PCR reads through MiXCR, one entry per CDR3 protein. The table lists roughly 360,000 distinct CDR3 sequences, 10% to 15% of them singletons. This clonotype showed up just a few times. Its antigen is undetermined. The CDR3 loop spans 15 amino acids. Germline CDR1 MNHEY, CDR2 SVGEGT. V was shortened by 7 bases and J by 2 bases, with 18 bases between the two germline ends. Time point denoted: newly diagnosed GD, antithyroid drugs for less than 3 months. RNA extracted from PBMCs served as the sequencing template. The same data also contributed to another study, on T cells in Graves' hyperthyroidism and ophthalmopathy.

The sequence was obtained from a woman aged 18-29 years with Graves disease. Sample: peripheral blood mononuclear cells (PBMCs), taken at new diagnosis, from a patient treated with antithyroid drugs. This chain links TRBV6-2 or TRBV6-3 with TRBJ2-7; D not certain. The CDR3, as DNA: TGTGCCAGCAAAGGGCGTTATGGCACCCCCTACGAGCAGTACTTC. It encodes CASKGRYGTPYEQYF.